This record looks at one TCR beta chain sequence and its context. The antigen is undetermined. No conserved phenylalanine or tryptophan ends this CDR3, so it is likely a read error. MiXCR, run by TCRdb on the 5' RACE reads, gives a single entry per CDR3 protein. The sample records 250,000 to 300,000 distinct CDR3 sequences, 8.2% being singletons. This record comes from a study of T-cell memory formation after mild COVID-19. Whole-study context: The TCR clusters were mostly specific to one donor.

Germline-derived CDR1 and CDR2 are MNHEY and SVGEGT. This CDR3 is 13 amino acids long. Study observations and caveats: CD4+ clones that contracted lay mainly in CM and EM; CD8+ ones lay in EMRA. Clones contracting day 15 to 85 were balanced CD4/CD8; later expanders leaned CD4+. Prior to infection, memory already included some responding clones, suggesting cross-reactive memory joined.

Sequencing input: PBMCs or a T cell subset sorted from them (not recorded which). This chain links TRBV6-2 or TRBV6-3 with TRBJ1-1, with D hard to call. This TCR came from a man between 18 and 35 years old who had mild COVID-19 (a few samples of this study predate the infection). Cell type and time point are not known. The CDR3 nucleotides read TGTGACAGCAGTCCCAAGGAGCACGCTGAAGCTTTCCTT. It translates to CDSSPKEHAEAFL.